The 26 T cell receptor beta chains below all came from one sample that was sequenced in a study of sequential checkpoint blockade in melanoma. Method: immunoSEQ multiplex PCR; TCRdb's copy keeps in-frame clones and lacks some. The sample yields 7,700 or so clones, 50% to 75% seen once. Regarding treatment: randomized to nivolumab then ipilimumab (arm A) or the reverse (arm B). The sample consisted of CD8+ T cells sorted from blood (inferred from file names), taken from a patient given nivolumab and ipilimumab in sequence. These receptor sequences come from a human donor with melanoma.

This clone was detected a few times. This sequence joins TRBV4-2 and TRBJ2-7, with D perhaps matching TRBD2 (6 bases). Germline values: CDR1 LGHNA, CDR2 YNFKEQ. The CDR3 is 15 amino acids. V was trimmed by 0 bases and J by 3 bases, leaving 12 bases between them. CDR3 in amino acids: CASSQDLGGNYEQYF. The CDR3 nucleotides read TGTGCCAGCAGCCAAGACCTTGGCGGGAACTACGAGCAGTACTTC.

The rearrangement uses TRBV5-4 and TRBJ2-1; weak D call: TRBD2 (5 bases). Trimming stripped 1 base from V and 8 bases from J, with 10 bases between. Germline lookup yields CDR1 SGHNT and CDR2 YYREEE (reference sequence). The CDR3 consists of 13 residues. CDR3: CASSLLASDEQFF. In DNA form, the CDR3 reads TGTGCCAGCAGCTTGTTAGCGTCGGATGAGCAGTTCTTC.

V gene TRBV18 combines with J gene TRBJ2-7, with 9 bases fitting TRBD1. With V trimmed by 0 bases and J by 3 bases, 6 bases remained unmatched. The CDR3 has 16 residues. The germline gives CDR1 KGHSH, CDR2 LQKENI. The CDR3 coding sequence is TGTGCCAGCTCACCACCTCCGGGACAGGGTTACTACGAGCAGTACTTC. Its protein product is CASSPPPGQGYYEQYF.

By its share, this clone is large. The chain has TRBV7-9 and TRBJ2-2, with D possibly matching TRBD2 (5 bases). Trimming took 4 bases from V and 6 from J, leaving 12 bases between them. This CDR3 region has 14 residues. The V gene's germline CDR1 is SEHNR and CDR2 FQNEAQ (reference sequence). CDR3 loop: CASSSTRSAGELFF. As DNA, the CDR3 is TGTGCCAGCAGCTCTACTAGGTCTGCCGGGGAGCTGTTTTTT.

The J gene is TRBJ2-7, the V gene TRBV27, with 10 positions matching TRBD2. The J segment lost 0 bases and the V segment lost 2 bases, leaving 7 bases of the junction unmatched. CDR3 size: 17 residues. In germline, CDR1 is MNHEY, CDR2 SMNVEV (reference sequence). For the CDR3, the DNA is TGTGCCAGCAGTTTAGGGCTAGCGGGAGTTTCCTCCTACGAGCAGTACTTC. Its translation: CASSLGLAGVSSYEQYF.

This clone has just a few counts. The chain couples TRBV7-9 to TRBJ2-1; tentative D call: TRBD2 (6 bases). Trimming took 1 base from V and 7 from J, leaving 17 bases between them. There are 16 residues in the CDR3. Per the germline V gene, CDR1 is SEHNR and CDR2 is FQNEAQ (reference sequence). CDR3 DNA sequence: TGTGCCAGCAGCTTAGTCCCGGGACTCCTCGGGAATGAGCAGTTCTTC. Protein sequence: CASSLVPGLLGNEQFF.

The gene calls are TRBV4-1 and TRBJ1-5, with a weak D call TRBD1 (6 bases). The CDR3 has 18 residues. Looked up from germline, CDR1 is MGHRA and CDR2 is YSYEKL. V was trimmed by 0 bases and J by 2 bases, leaving 17 bases between them. The CDR3 spells CASSQDEAGARGNQPQHF. The CDR3 nucleotides read TGCGCCAGCAGCCAAGATGAGGCAGGGGCTCGGGGCAATCAGCCCCAGCATTTT.

There are a few counts of this clone. The chain combines TRBV6-4 with TRBJ2-7; maybe TRBD2 (5 bases). V lost 0 bases, J lost 4 bases, and 7 bases lay in between. CDR3 length: 13 amino acids. Per germline, CDR1 MRHNA and CDR2 SNTAGT. The CDR3 loop reads CASSDSPGYEQYF. In nucleotides, the CDR3 is TGTGCCAGCAGTGACTCACCGGGGTACGAGCAGTACTTC.

V and J are TRBV19 and TRBJ1-2, with D perhaps TRBD1 (5 bases). This CDR3 spans 14 amino acids. Germline lookup yields CDR1 LNHDA and CDR2 SQIVND (reference sequence). Between the trimmed V and J ends, which lost 6 bases and 3 bases, there was a span of 14 bases. CDR3 residues: CASRGLDPHYGYTF. CDR3 in DNA: TGTGCCAGTAGGGGACTGGACCCGCACTATGGCTACACCTTC.

The chain couples TRBV4-1 to TRBJ2-7; D is perhaps TRBD2 (5 bases). There are 15 residues in the CDR3. V shed 0 bases and J shed 0 bases, with 9 bases lying between them. The V gene's germline CDR1 is MGHRA and CDR2 YSYEKL. In nucleotides, the CDR3 is TGCGCCAGCAGCCAAGAAGTGCGGGCCTCCTACGAGCAGTACTTC. Its protein product is CASSQEVRASYEQYF.

This clone was seen only a few times. The chain employs TRBV5-6 and TRBJ1-6; D is undetermined. The CDR3 consists of 12 residues. With 1 base removed from V and 12 bases from J, the gap between germline ends came to 8 bases. The germline V gene has CDR1 SGHDT and CDR2 YYEEEE. This chain's CDR3 is CASSLTGGPLHF. In DNA, the CDR3 is TGTGCCAGCAGCTTGACCGGCGGACCCCTCCACTTT.

V and J are TRBV15 and TRBJ1-1; no reliable D call. Germline V CDR1 and CDR2: LNHNV, YYDKDF (reference sequence). The CDR3 extends over 14 amino acids. Trimming pared 0 bases from V and 1 base from J, leaving 6 bases between. CDR3 amino acids: CATSRDRQNTEAFF. The CDR3, as DNA: TGTGCCACCAGCAGAGATCGACAGAACACTGAAGCTTTCTTT.

V usage is TRBV2 and J usage is TRBJ2-1; TRBD2 might be the D (5 bases). The CDR3 runs to 16 residues. CDR1 SNHLY and CDR2 FYNNEI come from the germline V gene. The V gene lost 4 bases and the J gene lost 2 bases, with 15 bases spanning the gap. The DNA of the CDR3 is TGTGCCAGCAGTGTCAGGCTAAGCGGCGCCTACAATGAGCAGTTCTTC. The encoded protein is CASSVRLSGAYNEQFF.

The rearrangement joins TRBV18 to TRBJ2-7; a weak D match, TRBD1 (6 bases). The CDR3 is made up of 16 amino acids. The germline V gene encodes CDR1 KGHSH and CDR2 LQKENI. Deletions cut 6 bases from V and 0 bases from J, with 18 bases between. For the CDR3, the DNA is TGTGCCAGCTCGCGAGACGGGACACTGAGCTCCTACGAGCAGTACTTC. Encoded protein: CASSRDGTLSSYEQYF. The whole variable domain, remainder taken from reference TRBV18 and TRBJ2-7, is NAGVMQNPRHLVRRRGQEARLRCSPMKGHSHVYWYRQLPEEGLKFMVYLQKENIIDESGMPKERFSAEFPKEGPSILRIQQVVRGDSAAYFCASSRDGTLSSYEQYFGPGTRLTVT.

V gene TRBV4-3 combines with J gene TRBJ1-4, with D hard to call. Trimming left V 0 bases short and J 8 bases short, with 13 bases between. CDR1 is LGHNA, CDR2 YSLEER, per germline. This CDR3 region has 15 residues. The CDR3 loop reads CASSQELHALEKLFF. In DNA, the CDR3 is TGCGCCAGCAGCCAAGAACTACATGCATTGGAAAAACTGTTTTTT.

The J gene is TRBJ2-7, the V gene TRBV19; the D gene is possibly TRBD1 (7 bases). Trimming left V 3 bases short and J 5 bases short, with 17 bases between. The germline V gene encodes CDR1 LNHDA and CDR2 SQIVND (reference sequence). CDR3 length: 15 amino acids. CDR3 DNA sequence: TGTGCCAGTAGTATTGCGGGACAGAGTATCGACGAGCAGTACTTC. It specifies CASSIAGQSIDEQYF.

The gene calls are TRBV11-1 and TRBJ2-7; tentatively, D is TRBD2 (6 bases). CDR3 size: 12 residues. Germline V CDR1 and CDR2: SGHAT, FQDESV (reference sequence). V lost 1 base and J lost 6, with 7 bases in between. The CDR3 DNA sequence: TGTGCCAGCAGCTTAGACGGGGGCGAGCAGTACTTC. It is translated as CASSLDGGEQYF.

This clone has just a few counts. The chain's CDR3 is CASSQEASGQFDYEQYF. The CDR3, as DNA: TGTGCCAGCAGCCAAGAGGCGTCGGGACAGTTCGACTACGAGCAGTACTTC. The chain employs TRBV14 and TRBJ2-7, with 7 bases matching TRBD1. This CDR3 region has 17 residues. Unmatched junction bases numbered 11, after V lost 0 bases and J lost 3 bases. From germline, CDR1 is SGHDN and CDR2 FVKESK.

V usage is TRBV4-2 and J usage is TRBJ2-7; possible D gene TRBD1, 6 bases. Germline CDR1 reads LGHNA; CDR2 reads YNFKEQ. CDR3 length: 15 residues. Trimming shortened V by 2 bases and J by 3 bases, and 14 bases separated the two germline ends. CDR3 region: CASSQSTGYGYEQYF. In nucleotides, the CDR3 is TGTGCCAGCAGCCAATCTACAGGGTACGGCTACGAGCAGTACTTC.

The CDR3 protein is CASSIAGLVSNEQFF. The CDR3 coding sequence is TGTGCCAGTAGTATCGCGGGACTAGTGTCCAATGAGCAGTTCTTC. This chain uses TRBV19 with TRBJ2-1; 8 bases align to TRBD2. The CDR3 consists of 15 residues. With 3 bases clipped from V and 6 bases from J, the junction kept 7 bases outside the gene matches. Germline-derived CDR1 and CDR2 are LNHDA and SQIVND (reference sequence).

This chain uses TRBV30 with TRBJ2-7; possible D gene TRBD2, 6 bases. V was pared by 1 base and J by 0 bases, with 7 bases between. The CDR3 extends over 13 amino acids. Germline V gene lookup returns CDR1 GTSNPN and CDR2 SVGIG (reference sequence). The CDR3 sequence: CAWSDGSSYEQYF. The CDR3 DNA sequence: TGTGCCTGGAGTGACGGGAGCTCCTACGAGCAGTACTTC.

This clone was recorded once. The V and J genes are TRBV19 and TRBJ2-7; a possible D gene is TRBD2 (6 bases). The CDR3 loop spans 14 amino acids. Trimming took 3 bases from V and 0 from J, leaving 9 bases between them. The germline gives CDR1 LNHDA, CDR2 SQIVND (reference sequence). CDR3 sequence: CASSISGYSYEQYF. The CDR3, as DNA: TGTGCCAGTAGTATTAGCGGTTACTCCTACGAGCAGTACTTC.

This rearrangement joins TRBV4-1 to TRBJ1-5, with D tentatively TRBD1 (6 bases). This CDR3 has 15 residues. Germline V lookup: CDR1 MGHRA, CDR2 YSYEKL. V was trimmed by 0 bases and J by 8 bases, leaving 14 bases between them. This CDR3 is CASSQDEGGWEPQHF. In DNA, the CDR3 is TGCGCCAGCAGCCAAGATGAGGGGGGGTGGGAGCCCCAGCATTTT.

This clone was seen more than once but under ten times. The J gene is TRBJ1-6, the V gene TRBV7-9; TRBD1 might be the D (5 bases). This CDR3 region has 15 residues. V was trimmed by 3 bases and J by 6 bases, leaving 12 bases between them. Germline assignment: CDR1 SEHNR and CDR2 FQNEAQ (reference sequence). As DNA, the CDR3 is TGTGCCAGCAGCTTGAGTGGGGCACGTAATTCACCCCTCCACTTT. Amino acids: CASSLSGARNSPLHF.

The J gene is TRBJ2-7, the V gene TRBV28; TRBD1 is a possible D gene (6 bases). In germline, CDR1 is MDHEN, CDR2 SYDVKM. The CDR3 has 14 amino acids. Trimming left V 2 bases short and J 8 bases short, with 16 bases between. The CDR3 here is CASSLLDSGFQQYF. CDR3 in DNA: TGTGCCAGCAGTTTACTGGACAGTGGTTTCCAGCAGTACTTC.

The chain uses TRBV2 and TRBJ1-1, with 7 bases lining up with TRBD1. V trimming: 8 bases; J trimming: 7 bases; junction bases outside the gene matches: 4. The length of the CDR3 is 11 residues. Germline CDR1 and CDR2: SNHLY and FYNNEI. CDR3 in amino acids: CASCRGNEAFF. In DNA, the CDR3 is TGTGCCAGCTGCAGGGGGAATGAAGCTTTCTTT.